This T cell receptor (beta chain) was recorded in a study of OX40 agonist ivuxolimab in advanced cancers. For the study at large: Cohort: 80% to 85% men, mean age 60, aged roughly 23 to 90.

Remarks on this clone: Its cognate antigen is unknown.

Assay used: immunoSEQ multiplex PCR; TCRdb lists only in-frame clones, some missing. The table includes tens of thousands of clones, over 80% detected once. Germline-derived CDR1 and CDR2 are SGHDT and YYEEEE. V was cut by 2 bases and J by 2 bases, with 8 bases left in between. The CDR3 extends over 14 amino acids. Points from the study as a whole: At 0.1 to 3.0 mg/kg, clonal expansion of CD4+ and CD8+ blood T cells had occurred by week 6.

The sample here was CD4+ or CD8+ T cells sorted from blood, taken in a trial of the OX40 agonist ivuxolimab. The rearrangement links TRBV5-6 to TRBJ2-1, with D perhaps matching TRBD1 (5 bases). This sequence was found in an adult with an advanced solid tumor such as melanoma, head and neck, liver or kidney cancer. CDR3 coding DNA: TGTGCCAGCAGCTTCAGGGAAGCCTACAATGAGCAGTTCTTC. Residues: CASSFREAYNEQFF.